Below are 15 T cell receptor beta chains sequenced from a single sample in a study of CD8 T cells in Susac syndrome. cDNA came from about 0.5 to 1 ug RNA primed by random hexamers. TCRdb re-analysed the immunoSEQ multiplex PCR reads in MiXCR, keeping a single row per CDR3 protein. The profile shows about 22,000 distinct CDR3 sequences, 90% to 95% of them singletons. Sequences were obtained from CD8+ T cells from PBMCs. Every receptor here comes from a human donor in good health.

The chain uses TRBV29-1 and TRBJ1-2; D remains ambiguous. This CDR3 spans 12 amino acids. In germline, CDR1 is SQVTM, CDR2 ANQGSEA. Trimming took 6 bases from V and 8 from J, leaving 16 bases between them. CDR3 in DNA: TGCAGCGTCCCCGACCGGGTCGGCGGCTACACCTTC. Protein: CSVPDRVGGYTF.

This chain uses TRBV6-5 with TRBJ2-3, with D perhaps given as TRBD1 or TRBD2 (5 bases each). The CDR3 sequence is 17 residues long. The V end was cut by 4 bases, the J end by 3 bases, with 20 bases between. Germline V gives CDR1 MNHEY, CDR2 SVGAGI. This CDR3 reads CASSSITGTYRTDTQYF. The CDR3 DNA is TGTGCCAGCAGTTCGATCACCGGGACCTATCGAACAGATACGCAGTATTTT.

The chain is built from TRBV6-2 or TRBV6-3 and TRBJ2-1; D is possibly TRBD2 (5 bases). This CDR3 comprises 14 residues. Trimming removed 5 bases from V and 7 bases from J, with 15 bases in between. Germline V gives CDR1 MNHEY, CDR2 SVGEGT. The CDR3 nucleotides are TGTGCCAGCAGTCACCGGACCCGAGGGAATGAGCAGTTCTTC. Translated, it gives CASSHRTRGNEQFF.

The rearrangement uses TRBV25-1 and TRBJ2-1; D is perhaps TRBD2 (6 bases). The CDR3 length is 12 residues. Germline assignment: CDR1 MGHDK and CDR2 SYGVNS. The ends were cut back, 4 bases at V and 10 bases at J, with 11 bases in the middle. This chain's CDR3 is CASSGGEGEQFF. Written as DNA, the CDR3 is TGTGCCAGCAGTGGGGGGGAAGGCGAGCAGTTCTTC.

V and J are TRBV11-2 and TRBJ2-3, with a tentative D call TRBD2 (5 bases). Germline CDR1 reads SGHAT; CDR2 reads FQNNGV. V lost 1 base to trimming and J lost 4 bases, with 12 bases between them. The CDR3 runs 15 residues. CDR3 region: CASSLVGYGADTQYF. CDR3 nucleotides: TGTGCCAGCAGCTTAGTGGGTTACGGGGCAGATACGCAGTATTTT.

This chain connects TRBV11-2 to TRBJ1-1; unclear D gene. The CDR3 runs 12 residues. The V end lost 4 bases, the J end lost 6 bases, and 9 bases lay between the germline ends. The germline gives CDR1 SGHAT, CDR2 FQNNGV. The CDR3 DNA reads TGTGCCAGCAGCTCCCGGGCACCTGAAGCTTTCTTT. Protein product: CASSSRAPEAFF.

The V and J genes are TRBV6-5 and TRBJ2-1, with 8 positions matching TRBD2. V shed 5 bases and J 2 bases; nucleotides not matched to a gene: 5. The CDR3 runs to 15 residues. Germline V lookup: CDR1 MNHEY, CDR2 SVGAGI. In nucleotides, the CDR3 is TGTGCCAGCAGTCTAGCGGGCTCTCCCTACAATGAGCAGTTCTTC. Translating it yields CASSLAGSPYNEQFF.

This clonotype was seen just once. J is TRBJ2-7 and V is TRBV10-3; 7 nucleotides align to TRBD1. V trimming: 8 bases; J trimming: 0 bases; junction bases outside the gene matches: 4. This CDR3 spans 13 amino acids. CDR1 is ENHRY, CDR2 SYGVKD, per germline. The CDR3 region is CAIRDRDSYEQYF. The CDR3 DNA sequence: TGTGCCATCCGGGACAGAGACTCCTACGAGCAGTACTTC.

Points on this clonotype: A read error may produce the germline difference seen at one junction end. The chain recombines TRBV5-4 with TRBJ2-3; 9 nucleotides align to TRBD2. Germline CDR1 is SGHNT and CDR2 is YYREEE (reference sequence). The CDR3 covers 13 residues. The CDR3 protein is CASSLGGTSRDHF. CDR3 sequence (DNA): TGTGCCAGCAGCTTGGGAGGGACTAGCCGTGATCATTTT.

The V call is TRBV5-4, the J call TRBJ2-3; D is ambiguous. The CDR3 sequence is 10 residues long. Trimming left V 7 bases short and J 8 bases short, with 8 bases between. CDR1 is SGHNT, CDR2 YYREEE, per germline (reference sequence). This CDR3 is CASGRGTQYF. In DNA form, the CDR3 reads TGTGCCAGCGGAAGAGGTACGCAGTATTTT.

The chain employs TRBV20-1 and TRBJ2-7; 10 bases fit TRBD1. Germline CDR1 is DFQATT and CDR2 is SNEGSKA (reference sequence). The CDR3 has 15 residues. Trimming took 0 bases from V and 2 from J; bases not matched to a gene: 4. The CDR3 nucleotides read TGCAGTGCTAGAGATCGGGACAGGGGTCCCTACGAGCAGTACTTC. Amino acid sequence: CSARDRDRGPYEQYF.

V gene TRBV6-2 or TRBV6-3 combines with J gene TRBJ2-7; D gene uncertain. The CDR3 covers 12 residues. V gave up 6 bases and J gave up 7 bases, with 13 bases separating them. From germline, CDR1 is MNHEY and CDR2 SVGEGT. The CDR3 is CASSYTTREQYF. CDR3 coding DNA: TGTGCCAGCAGCTACACGACCCGGGAGCAGTACTTC.

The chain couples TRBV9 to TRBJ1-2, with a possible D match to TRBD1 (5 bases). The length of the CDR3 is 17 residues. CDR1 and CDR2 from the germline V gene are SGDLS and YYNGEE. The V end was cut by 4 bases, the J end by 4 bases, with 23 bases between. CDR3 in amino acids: CASSPQSQGDPLYGYTF. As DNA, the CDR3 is TGTGCCAGCAGCCCCCAGAGTCAGGGTGACCCCCTCTATGGCTACACCTTC.

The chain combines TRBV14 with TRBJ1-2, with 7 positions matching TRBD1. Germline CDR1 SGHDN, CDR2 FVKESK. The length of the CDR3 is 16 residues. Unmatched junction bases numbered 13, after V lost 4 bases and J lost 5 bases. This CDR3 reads CASSPRDSVFVYGYTF. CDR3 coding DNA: TGTGCCAGCAGCCCCCGGGACAGCGTCTTTGTGTATGGCTACACCTTC.

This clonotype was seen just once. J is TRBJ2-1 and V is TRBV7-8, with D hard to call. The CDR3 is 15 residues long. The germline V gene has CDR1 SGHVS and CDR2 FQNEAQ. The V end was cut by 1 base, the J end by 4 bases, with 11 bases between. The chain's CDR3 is CASSLGRPGYNEQFF. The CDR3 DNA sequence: TGTGCCAGCAGCTTAGGGCGGCCTGGGTACAATGAGCAGTTCTTC.